This paragraph reports one T cell receptor beta chain. Its antigen is not identified. The entry originates in a study of cytotoxic CD8 clonotypes in ibrutinib-treated CLL. About the research overall: Averaging across samples gave roughly 260,000 productive templates and 94,082 productive rearrangements. Regarding the study as a whole: With treatment, public clonotypes, which were uncommon, either contracted or remained stable.

Germline V CDR1 and CDR2: MNHEY, SVGAGI. Trimming removed 2 bases from V and 3 bases from J, with 15 bases in between. This CDR3 spans 16 amino acids. Clones were sequenced by immunoSEQ multiplex PCR, and TCRdb holds only the in-frame ones, with some missing. The data hold approximately 84,000 clones, with about 86% observed a single time. This clonotype originated in a human donor with chronic lymphocytic leukemia. This specimen was PBMCs, taken before ibrutinib treatment. This sequence joins TRBV6-5 and TRBJ2-3, with D perhaps TRBD1 (6 bases). CDR3 amino acids: CASSYVPGELTDTQYF. For the CDR3, the DNA is TGTGCCAGCAGTTACGTTCCAGGGGAATTAACAGATACGCAGTATTTT.